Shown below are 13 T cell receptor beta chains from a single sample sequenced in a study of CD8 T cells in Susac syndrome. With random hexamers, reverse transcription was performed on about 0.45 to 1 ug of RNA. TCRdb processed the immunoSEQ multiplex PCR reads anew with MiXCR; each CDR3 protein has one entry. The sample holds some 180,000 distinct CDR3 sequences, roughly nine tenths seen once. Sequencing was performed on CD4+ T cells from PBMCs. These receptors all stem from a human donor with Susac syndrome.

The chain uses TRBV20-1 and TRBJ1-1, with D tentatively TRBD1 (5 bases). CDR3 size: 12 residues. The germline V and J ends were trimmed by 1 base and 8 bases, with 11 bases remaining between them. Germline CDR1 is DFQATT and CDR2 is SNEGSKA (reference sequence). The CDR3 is CSARVGQSEAFF. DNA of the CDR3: TGCAGTGCTAGAGTCGGACAATCCGAAGCTTTCTTT.

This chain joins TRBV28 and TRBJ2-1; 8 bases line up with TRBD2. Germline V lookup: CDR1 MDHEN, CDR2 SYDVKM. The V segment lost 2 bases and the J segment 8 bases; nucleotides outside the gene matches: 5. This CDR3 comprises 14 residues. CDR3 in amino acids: CASSLRTSPHEQFF. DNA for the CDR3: TGTGCCAGCAGTTTACGGACTAGCCCCCATGAGCAGTTCTTC. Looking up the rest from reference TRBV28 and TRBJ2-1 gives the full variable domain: DVKVTQSSRYLVKRTGEKVFLECVQDMDHENMFWYRQDPGLGLRLIYFSYDVKMKEKGDIPEGYSVSREKKERFSLILESASTNQTSMYLCASSLRTSPHEQFFGPGTRLTVL.

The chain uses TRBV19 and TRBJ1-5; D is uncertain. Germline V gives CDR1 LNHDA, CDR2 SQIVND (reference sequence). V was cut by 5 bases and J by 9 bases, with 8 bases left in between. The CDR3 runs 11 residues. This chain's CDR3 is CASSDRGPQHF. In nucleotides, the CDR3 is TGTGCCAGTAGTGACCGTGGGCCCCAGCATTTT.

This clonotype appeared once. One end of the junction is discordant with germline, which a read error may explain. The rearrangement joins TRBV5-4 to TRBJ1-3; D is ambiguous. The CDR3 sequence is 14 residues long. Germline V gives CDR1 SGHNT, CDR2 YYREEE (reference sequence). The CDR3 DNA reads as TGTGCCAGCAGCTTAACCACCTCTGGAAACACCACATATTTT. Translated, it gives CASSLTTSGNTTYF.

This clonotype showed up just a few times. The CDR3 is CSASRLAKNIQYF. In DNA, the CDR3 is TGCAGTGCTAGTCGGTTAGCCAAAAACATTCAGTACTTC. The chain links TRBV20-1 to TRBJ2-4; D call uncertain. V was pared by 3 bases and J by 0 bases, with 6 bases between. CDR3 length: 13 residues. CDR1 and CDR2 (germline): DFQATT, SNEGSKA (reference sequence).

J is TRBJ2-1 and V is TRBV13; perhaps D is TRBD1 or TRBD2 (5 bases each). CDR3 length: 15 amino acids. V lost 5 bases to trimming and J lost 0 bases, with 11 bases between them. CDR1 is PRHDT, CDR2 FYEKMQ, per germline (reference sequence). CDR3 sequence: CASSRGVISYNEQFF. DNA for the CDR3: TGTGCCAGCAGCCGAGGGGTCATCTCCTACAATGAGCAGTTCTTC.

CDR3 protein: CASLQGLQETQYF. The CDR3 bases are TGTGCCAGCTTACAGGGGCTCCAAGAGACCCAGTACTTC. The rearrangement links TRBV18 to TRBJ2-5; 7 bases align to TRBD1. The germline CDR1 and CDR2 sequences are KGHSH and LQKENI. J was trimmed by 1 base and V by 7 bases; bases with no gene match: 3. CDR3 length equals 13 residues.

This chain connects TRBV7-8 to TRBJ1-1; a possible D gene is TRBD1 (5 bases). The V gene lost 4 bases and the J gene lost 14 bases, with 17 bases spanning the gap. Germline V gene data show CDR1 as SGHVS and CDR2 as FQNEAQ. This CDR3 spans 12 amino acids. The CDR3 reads CASSSSWDALFF. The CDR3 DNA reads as TGTGCCAGCAGCTCCAGCTGGGACGCGCTGTTCTTT.

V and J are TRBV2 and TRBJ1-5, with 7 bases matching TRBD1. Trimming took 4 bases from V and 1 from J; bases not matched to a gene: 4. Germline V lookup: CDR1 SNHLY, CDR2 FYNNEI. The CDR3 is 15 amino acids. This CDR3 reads CASSGVRGSNQPQHF. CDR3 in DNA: TGTGCCAGCAGTGGGGTCAGGGGGAGCAATCAGCCCCAGCATTTT.

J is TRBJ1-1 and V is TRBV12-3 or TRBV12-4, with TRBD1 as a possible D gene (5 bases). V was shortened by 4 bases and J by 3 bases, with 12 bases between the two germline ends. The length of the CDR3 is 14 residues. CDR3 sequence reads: CASSSQEGYTEAFF. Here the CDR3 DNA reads TGTGCCAGCAGTTCCCAGGAGGGGTACACTGAAGCTTTCTTT.

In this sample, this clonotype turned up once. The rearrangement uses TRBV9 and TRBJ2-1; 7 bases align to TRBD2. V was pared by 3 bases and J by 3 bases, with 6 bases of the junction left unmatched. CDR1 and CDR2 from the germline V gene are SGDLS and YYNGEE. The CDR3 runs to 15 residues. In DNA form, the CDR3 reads TGTGCCAGCAGCGGGGGGGGGTATCTCTACAATGAGCAGTTCTTC. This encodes CASSGGGYLYNEQFF. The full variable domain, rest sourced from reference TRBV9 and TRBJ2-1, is DSGVTQTPKHLITATGQRVTLRCSPRSGDLSVYWYQQSLDQGLQFLIQYYNGEERAKGNILERFSAQQFPDLHSELNLSSLELGDSALYFCASSGGGYLYNEQFFGPGTRLTVL.

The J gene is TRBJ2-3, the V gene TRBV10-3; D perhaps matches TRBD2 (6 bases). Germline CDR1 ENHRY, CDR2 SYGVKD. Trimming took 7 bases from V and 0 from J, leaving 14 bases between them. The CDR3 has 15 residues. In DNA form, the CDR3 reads TGTGCCATCAACGCGGCGGGAACTAGCACAGATACGCAGTATTTT. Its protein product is CAINAAGTSTDTQYF.

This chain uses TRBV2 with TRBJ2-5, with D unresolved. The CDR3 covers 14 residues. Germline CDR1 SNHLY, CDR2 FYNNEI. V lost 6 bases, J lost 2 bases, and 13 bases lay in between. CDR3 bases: TGTGCCAGCAGGGGCCTTTGGCAACAAGAGACCCAGTACTTC. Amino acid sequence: CASRGLWQQETQYF.